Only a few counts were recorded for the clone carrying this T cell receptor beta chain. For the second PCR, which ran for 7 to 11 cycles, a sample-barcoded 5' primer and a J-beta primer mix were used. One entry per CDR3 protein, called by TCRdb with MiXCR from the 5' RACE reads. The repertoire holds more than 750,000 distinct CDR3 sequences, with 25% to 35% as singletons. Russia was home to the donors, healthy Caucasian individuals aged roughly 6 to 90. This sample was included in a study of blood T cells in healthy people across ages. Germline V CDR1 and CDR2: DFQATT, SNEGSKA (reference sequence). V was cut by 0 bases and J by 2 bases, with 10 bases left in between. The CDR3 sequence is 15 residues long. These data were likewise used in another study, on T cells of mothers and their children. That source reports: The output of TCR recombination is shaped by thymic selection similarly in related and unrelated pairs. The analysis detected no persistent microchimeric T cell clones.

Sequencing input: blood. The chain has TRBV20-1 and TRBJ2-2, with D possibly called TRBD1 or TRBD2 (5 bases each). The sequence derives from a woman in her thirties or forties in good health. CDR3 amino acids: CSARDRGANTGELFF. The CDR3 coding sequence is TGCAGTGCTAGAGATAGAGGGGCAAACACCGGGGAGCTGTTTTTT.